Sequencing of this T cell receptor beta chain was carried out in a study of shared clonotypes between healthy human individuals. Produced via immunoSEQ multiplex PCR; TCRdb's table is partial and in-frame only. The profile covers over a million clones, with 78% appearing a single time and approximately 0.5% taken by the ten largest. J gave up 7 bases and V 6 bases, and 9 bases lay outside the gene matches. Germline lookup yields CDR1 WNHNN and CDR2 SYGVQD (reference sequence). The CDR3 loop spans 13 amino acids. The genes are TRBV10-1 and TRBJ2-7, with TRBD2 matching 7 bases. This receptor was obtained from a man between 18 and 29 years old in good health. Some clones in this sample may be carry-over from other donors' samples. Sequencing used memory CD4+ T cells from PBMCs. Subset of the sample: CD45RA-negative fraction. The CDR3 loop reads CASRRGPGGEQYF. The CDR3 bases are TGCGCCAGCAGGAGGGGACCGGGGGGAGAGCAGTACTTC.